These 26 T cell receptor beta chains were all obtained from the same sample, sequenced in a study of blood T cell repertoires in COVID-19. Repertoires were generated with immunoSEQ multiplex PCR, while TCRdb's copy carries only in-frame clones and drops some. The sample yields around 100,000 clones, less than 85% seen once. Material: peripheral blood. Receptors were obtained from a man in his 70s with active or convalescent COVID-19.

This clone showed up many times. The chain has TRBV5-8 and TRBJ1-2; D is undetermined. This CDR3 spans 14 amino acids. Germline V gene data show CDR1 as SGHTS and CDR2 as YDEGEE. Trimming shortened V by 0 bases and J by 7 bases, and 13 bases separated the two germline ends. The CDR3 sequence: CASSLGRLRVGYTF. The CDR3 bases are TGTGCCAGCAGCTTGGGGCGGTTGAGGGTTGGCTACACCTTC.

The genes are TRBV3-1 (or the pseudogene TRBV3-2) and TRBJ1-2; 9 bases are a match to TRBD1. Germline V gene sequence: CDR1 LGHDT, CDR2 YNNKEL (reference sequence). The CDR3 runs 17 residues. V gave up 4 bases and J gave up 8 bases; unmatched junction bases: 17. The CDR3 DNA is TGTGCCAGCAGCCCTTTTATCCCGGGACAGGGTCGTAGAGGCTACACCTTC. Translating gives CASSPFIPGQGRRGYTF.

This chain uses TRBV28 with TRBJ1-2, with a weak D call TRBD1 (6 bases). From germline, CDR1 is MDHEN and CDR2 SYDVKM. V shed 5 bases and J shed 1 base, with 17 bases lying between them. The CDR3 length is 16 residues. DNA of the CDR3: TGTGCCAGCAGTGGGGGCTTGGGACCGATTAACTATGGCTACACCTTC. This sequence encodes CASSGGLGPINYGYTF.

This clone occurred once. The rearrangement links TRBV20-1 to TRBJ2-3; the match to TRBD2 covers 9 bases. The CDR3 extends over 16 amino acids. The germline gives CDR1 DFQATT, CDR2 SNEGSKA (reference sequence). J gave up 3 bases and V 3 bases, and 10 bases lay outside the gene matches. CDR3 loop: CSASGGGRGSTDTQYF. CDR3 DNA sequence: TGCAGTGCTAGTGGTGGCGGGAGGGGGTCGACAGATACGCAGTATTTT.

This chain uses TRBV3-1 (or the pseudogene TRBV3-2) with TRBJ1-1, with no clear D. Germline CDR1 reads LGHDT; CDR2 reads YNNKEL (reference sequence). Trimming took 4 bases from V and 0 from J, leaving 9 bases between them. The CDR3 spans 14 residues. The CDR3 DNA follows: TGTGCCAGCAGCCCCGGCGGGCTGAACACTGAAGCTTTCTTT. Translation: CASSPGGLNTEAFF.

V is TRBV29-1 and J is TRBJ1-2, with a possible D match to TRBD1 (5 bases). V lost 7 bases, J lost 4 bases, and 16 bases lay in between. This CDR3 is built from 13 residues. CDR1 is SQVTM and CDR2 is ANQGSEA in the germline V gene. In nucleotides, the CDR3 is TGCAGCGCAACCCGGGGGAAAAGCTATGGCTACACCTTC. This gives the protein CSATRGKSYGYTF.

The chain recombines TRBV7-2 with TRBJ2-3; TRBD2 matches 14 bases. This CDR3 contains 15 residues. V was pared by 9 bases and J by 3 bases, with 5 bases of the junction left unmatched. CDR1 is SGHTA, CDR2 FQGNSA, per germline. CDR3 sequence: CASGLAGGRTDTQYF. The CDR3 bases are TGTGCCAGTGGACTAGCGGGAGGAAGAACAGATACGCAGTATTTT.

The CDR3 DNA follows: TGTGCCACCAGCAGAGATCAGGGGACTGAAGCTTTCTTT. Residues: CATSRDQGTEAFF. The chain uses TRBV15 and TRBJ1-1, with D possibly matching TRBD1 (6 bases). CDR1 is LNHNV and CDR2 is YYDKDF in the germline V gene (reference sequence). The V gene lost 0 bases and the J gene lost 5 bases, with 7 bases spanning the gap. The CDR3 is 13 residues long.

This clone was counted only a few times. The chain employs TRBV28 and TRBJ1-5, with 10 bases identical to TRBD1. V was clipped by 6 bases and J by 6 bases; unmatched bases: 8. CDR1 is MDHEN and CDR2 is SYDVKM in the germline V gene. The CDR3 spans 15 residues. Here the CDR3 reads CASSLLTGGIQPQHF. The CDR3 nucleotides are TGTGCCAGCAGCCTACTGACAGGGGGCATTCAGCCCCAGCATTTT.

The chain recombines TRBV18 with TRBJ1-2; 9 bases match TRBD1. CDR1 is KGHSH, CDR2 LQKENI, per germline. The CDR3 contains 15 residues. After removal of 1 base from V and 6 bases from J, the junction contained 6 bases not matched to a gene. CDR3 nucleotide sequence: TGTGCCAGCTCACCACTGGGACAGGGAGGGGATGGCTACACCTTC. Translation gives CASSPLGQGGDGYTF.

This sequence joins TRBV4-1 and TRBJ1-4; D is undetermined. This CDR3 has 15 amino acids. Trimming removed 0 bases at V and 8 bases at J, with 13 bases between. The germline V gene has CDR1 MGHRA and CDR2 YSYEKL. This CDR3 reads CASSQEGGWGEKLFF. The CDR3 coding sequence is TGCGCCAGCAGCCAAGAAGGCGGGTGGGGAGAAAAACTGTTTTTT.

The gene calls are TRBV27 and TRBJ2-2, with 8 bases aligning to TRBD1. Germline CDR1 and CDR2: MNHEY and SMNVEV (reference sequence). V gave up 6 bases and J gave up 3 bases; unmatched junction bases: 6. This CDR3 is built from 15 residues. CDR3 region: CASRRQGLDTGELFF. CDR3 in DNA: TGTGCCAGCAGGCGACAGGGGCTGGACACCGGGGAGCTGTTTTTT.

CDR3 DNA: TGTGCCAGCAGTGATCCCCACAGCGGGAGGGAAGATACGCAGTATTTT. It specifies CASSDPHSGREDTQYF. V and J are TRBV6-1 and TRBJ2-3; 10 bases are shared with TRBD2. The CDR3 sequence is 16 residues long. The J segment lost 5 bases and the V segment lost 3 bases, leaving 8 bases of the junction unmatched. The germline CDR1 and CDR2 sequences are MNHNS and SASEGT.

The chain links TRBV5-1 to TRBJ2-5; 8 nucleotides match TRBD1. This CDR3 contains 13 residues. Germline-derived CDR1 and CDR2 are SGHRS and YFSETQ. The V and J ends lost 3 bases and 4 bases, in that order; junction bases with no gene match: 2. The CDR3 DNA reads TGCGCCAGCAGCTGGGACAGGCGAGAGACCCAGTACTTC. The encoded protein is CASSWDRRETQYF.

This clone was detected only a few times. The DNA of the CDR3 is TGCGCCAGCAGCCAATCGGGATTCCGCTCCTACAATGAGCAGTTCTTC. It is translated as CASSQSGFRSYNEQFF. The chain employs TRBV4-1 and TRBJ2-1, with D perhaps matching TRBD2 (5 bases). CDR1 and CDR2 from the germline V gene are MGHRA and YSYEKL. This CDR3 region has 16 residues. V was cut by 2 bases and J by 0 bases, with 11 bases left in between.

V usage is TRBV28 and J usage is TRBJ2-5, with 7 bases that match TRBD1. V gave up 6 bases and J gave up 2 bases; unmatched junction bases: 9. The germline V gene has CDR1 MDHEN and CDR2 SYDVKM. The CDR3 totals 15 residues. The CDR3 is CASSGSGTVQETQYF. As DNA, the CDR3 is TGTGCCAGCAGCGGATCCGGGACAGTGCAAGAGACCCAGTACTTC.

The chain uses TRBV6-5 and TRBJ2-4; 7 bases match TRBD1. CDR1 MNHEY and CDR2 SVGAGI come from the germline V gene. This CDR3 spans 14 amino acids. With 2 bases clipped from V and 7 bases from J, the junction kept 5 bases outside the gene matches. The CDR3 loop is CASSYDRERNIQYF. CDR3 in DNA: TGTGCCAGCAGTTACGACAGGGAAAGGAACATTCAGTACTTC.

The J gene is TRBJ2-7, the V gene TRBV2; D perhaps matches TRBD1 (6 bases). V was clipped by 2 bases and J by 5 bases, with 13 bases between them. Germline CDR1 reads SNHLY; CDR2 reads FYNNEI. The CDR3 spans 14 residues. The CDR3: CASSERLGANEQYF. CDR3 nucleotide sequence: TGTGCCAGCAGTGAAAGGTTGGGGGCCAACGAGCAGTACTTC.

The chain is built from TRBV18 and TRBJ1-1, with a possible D match to TRBD1 (5 bases). The germline V and J ends were trimmed by 5 bases and 3 bases, with 10 bases remaining between them. This CDR3 has 13 amino acids. The germline gives CDR1 KGHSH, CDR2 LQKENI. The chain's CDR3 is CASSGARDTEAFF. Written as DNA, the CDR3 is TGTGCCAGCTCAGGGGCTAGGGACACTGAAGCTTTCTTT.

This clone was detected a few times. The chain carries TRBV12-5 and TRBJ1-2, with no clear D. Trimming removed 1 base at V and 4 bases at J, with 7 bases between. The CDR3 loop spans 13 amino acids. The V gene's germline CDR1 is LGHNT and CDR2 FRNRAP. The CDR3 sequence: CASGLGGSYGYTF. CDR3 DNA sequence: TGTGCTAGTGGTTTGGGCGGAAGCTATGGCTACACCTTC. Variable domain in full (rest from reference TRBV12-5 and TRBJ1-2): DARVTQTPRHKVTEMGQEVTMRCQPILGHNTVFWYRQTMMQGLELLAYFRNRAPLDDSGMPKDRFSAEMPDATLATLKIQPSEPRDSAVYFCASGLGGSYGYTFGSGTRLTVV.

The chain combines TRBV27 with TRBJ1-6; D is possibly TRBD1 (5 bases). This CDR3 contains 13 residues. CDR1 and CDR2 from the germline V gene are MNHEY and SMNVEV (reference sequence). V lost 6 bases and J 9 bases, leaving 12 bases between the germline ends. CDR3 sequence: CASSEIQVSPLHF. In DNA, the CDR3 is TGTGCCAGCAGCGAGATACAGGTTTCACCCCTCCACTTT.

This clone has a single count. The chain is built from TRBV5-1 and TRBJ2-5; 8 bases align to TRBD1. The CDR3 spans 14 residues. Germline V gene data show CDR1 as SGHRS and CDR2 as YFSETQ. V dropped 2 bases and J dropped 5; count of bases not matched to a gene: 5. Here the CDR3 reads CASSFQGARETQYF. As DNA, the CDR3 is TGCGCCAGCAGCTTTCAGGGGGCGCGGGAGACCCAGTACTTC.

The chain is built from TRBV5-1 and TRBJ2-2; tentative D call: TRBD1 (6 bases). Trimming shortened V by 2 bases and J by 4 bases, and 12 bases separated the two germline ends. CDR3 length: 15 amino acids. In germline, CDR1 is SGHRS, CDR2 YFSETQ. The CDR3 nucleotides read TGCGCCAGCAGCTTTAAGGGGGAAGGCACCGGGGAGCTGTTTTTT. Protein product: CASSFKGEGTGELFF.

V gene TRBV5-6 combines with J gene TRBJ1-4; 7 bases line up with TRBD1. Trimming took 1 base from V and 7 from J; bases not matched to a gene: 19. The germline CDR1 and CDR2 sequences are SGHDT and YYEEEE. The CDR3 sequence is 19 residues long. Written as DNA, the CDR3 is TGTGCCAGCAGCTTGTATGAAAGAATAGGTAGGGGGCAAGGTGAAAAACTGTTTTTT. It is translated as CASSLYERIGRGQGEKLFF.

V usage is TRBV11-2 and J usage is TRBJ2-1; D perhaps matches TRBD2 (5 bases). The CDR3 is 14 residues long. V lost 3 bases to trimming and J lost 8 bases, with 14 bases between them. Looked up from germline, CDR1 is SGHAT and CDR2 is FQNNGV. The CDR3 loop reads CASSFSGSQDEQFF. The CDR3 nucleotides read TGTGCCAGCAGCTTTTCGGGGAGTCAGGATGAGCAGTTCTTC.

This sequence joins TRBV2 and TRBJ2-4; 8 bases map to TRBD1. The CDR3 spans 16 residues. Germline lookup yields CDR1 SNHLY and CDR2 FYNNEI. V shed 6 bases, J shed 2 bases, and the junction held 9 bases outside the gene matches. The CDR3 is CASSGQGGYSKNIQYF. DNA for the CDR3: TGTGCCAGCAGCGGACAGGGAGGTTATTCCAAAAACATTCAGTACTTC.